The 6 T cell receptor beta chains below come from one sample, sequenced in a study of shared clonotypes between healthy human individuals. Libraries were prepared by immunoSEQ multiplex PCR; TCRdb keeps only in-frame clonotypes and omits some of them. This table holds roughly 570,000 clones, nearly 98% found once. Only CD45RO-negative cells positively selected for CCR7 counted as naive CD8 cells, so terminally differentiated effector memory CD45RA+ cells were excluded. The sample consisted of naive CD8+ T cells sorted from blood. These receptors were obtained from a man aged 30-40 years in good health.

The gene calls are TRBV25-1 and TRBJ2-1; D uncertain. The CDR3 covers 12 residues. V lost 5 bases and J 4 bases, leaving 6 bases between the germline ends. Germline V CDR1 and CDR2: MGHDK, SYGVNS. Here the CDR3 reads CASSLGYNEQFF. The CDR3 bases are TGTGCCAGCAGTCTAGGGTACAATGAGCAGTTCTTC.

The table lists this clone with a count of one. This sample includes further DNA sequences coding for the same CDR3. The chain has TRBV9 and TRBJ2-5; D unclear. The CDR3 is 14 amino acids. Germline V gene lookup returns CDR1 SGDLS and CDR2 YYNGEE. V lost 0 bases and J 2 bases, leaving 8 bases between the germline ends. The CDR3 protein is CASSVEGLQETQYF. Written as DNA, the CDR3 is TGTGCCAGCAGCGTAGAGGGCCTGCAAGAGACCCAGTACTTC.

The V call is TRBV10-1, the J call TRBJ2-3; D may be TRBD1 or TRBD2 (5 bases each). This CDR3 contains 15 residues. Per germline, CDR1 WNHNN and CDR2 SYGVQD (reference sequence). Trimming cost V 0 bases and J 3 bases, with 10 bases left between them. CDR3 region: CASSESIGGTDTQYF. In nucleotides, the CDR3 is TGCGCCAGCAGTGAGTCGATTGGGGGTACAGATACGCAGTATTTT.

The V and J genes are TRBV6-6 and TRBJ2-1, with D maybe TRBD1 (6 bases). Germline assignment: CDR1 MNHNY and CDR2 SVGAGI (reference sequence). Deletions cut 7 bases from V and 3 bases from J, with 13 bases between. The CDR3 has 14 residues. The CDR3 region has the DNA TGTGCCAGCACGTCGACAGGAGGCTACAATGAGCAGTTCTTC. This gives the protein CASTSTGGYNEQFF.

The rearrangement uses TRBV29-1 and TRBJ2-1; possibly TRBD2 for D (5 bases). Germline V lookup: CDR1 SQVTM, CDR2 ANQGSEA. V was trimmed by 7 bases and J by 6 bases, leaving 16 bases between them. This CDR3 comprises 13 residues. Written as DNA, the CDR3 is TGCAGCGGCGCTAGACTACGAACCAATGAGCAGTTCTTC. It specifies CSGARLRTNEQFF.

This clone showed up just once. The same CDR3 also results from other DNA sequences found in this sample. The chain couples TRBV5-4 to TRBJ2-7; no reliable D call. The germline V gene encodes CDR1 SGHNT and CDR2 YYREEE (reference sequence). The length of the CDR3 is 12 residues. Trimming left V 4 bases short and J 0 bases short, with 5 bases between. The CDR3 spells CASSLSSYEQYF. The CDR3 bases are TGTGCCAGCAGCCTGAGCTCCTACGAGCAGTACTTC.